Sequencing of this T cell receptor beta chain was carried out in a study of T cells in Graves' hyperthyroidism and ophthalmopathy. The source material, RNA transcripts, was used to amplify TCR beta CDR3 regions. TCR CDR3 underwent first-round RT-PCR with the HTBI primer set. One entry per CDR3 protein, called by TCRdb with MiXCR from the multiplex PCR reads. The profile shows 400,000 to 600,000 distinct CDR3 sequences, roughly 20% of them singletons. V was trimmed by 6 bases and J by 5 bases, leaving 22 bases between them. The CDR3 covers 16 residues. Stable hyperthyroidism: no ophthalmopathy progression over 18 months of follow-up. Study-wide findings and caveats: The majority of expanded thyroid clonotypes above 0.001 also appeared in blood.

This clonotype was recorded many times. As yet, its antigen is unknown. The chain carries TRBV12-3 or TRBV12-4 and TRBJ1-2; the D gene is possibly TRBD1 (5 bases). Specimen: blood. The sequence was obtained from a man aged 18 to 29 with Graves' hyperthyroidism. The CDR3 DNA reads TGTGCCAGCAGCCGCCCGGGGGGAGTGATAGGTTATGGCTACACCTTC. Translated, it gives CASSRPGGVIGYGYTF.